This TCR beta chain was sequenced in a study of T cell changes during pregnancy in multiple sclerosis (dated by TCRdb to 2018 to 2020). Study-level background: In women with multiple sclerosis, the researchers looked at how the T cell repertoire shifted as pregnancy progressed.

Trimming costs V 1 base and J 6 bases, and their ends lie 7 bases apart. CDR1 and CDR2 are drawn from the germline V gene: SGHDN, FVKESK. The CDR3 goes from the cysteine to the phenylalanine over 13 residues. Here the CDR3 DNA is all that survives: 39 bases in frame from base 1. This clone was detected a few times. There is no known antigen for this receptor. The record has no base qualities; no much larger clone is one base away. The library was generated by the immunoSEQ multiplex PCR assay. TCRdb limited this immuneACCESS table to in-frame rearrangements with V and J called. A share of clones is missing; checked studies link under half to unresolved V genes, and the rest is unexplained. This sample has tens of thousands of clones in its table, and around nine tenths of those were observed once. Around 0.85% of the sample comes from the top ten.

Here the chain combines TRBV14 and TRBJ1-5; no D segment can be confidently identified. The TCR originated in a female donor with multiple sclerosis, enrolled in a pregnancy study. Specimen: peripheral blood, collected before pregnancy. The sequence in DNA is TGTGCCAGCAGCCAAGTAGGAGGTCAGCCCCAGCATTTT. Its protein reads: CASSQVGGQPQHF.